This T cell receptor beta chain was found in a study of shared clonotypes between healthy human individuals. Study-wide findings and caveats: Among donors, sharing of clonotypes was expected to be affected by sequencing depth.

Notes on this clone: The antigen is unknown.

V shed 0 bases and J 4 bases; nucleotides not matched to a gene: 6. Germline V CDR1 and CDR2: GTSNPN, SVGIG (reference sequence). The CDR3 contains 15 residues. The table came from immunoSEQ multiplex PCR; TCRdb's copy has only in-frame clones and leaves some out. The table lists approximately 500,000 clones, less than 85% of them singletons. Donors were Caucasian adults residing in Nashville, Tennessee, USA. Sequencing was done on a sample of PBMCs. This clonotype was obtained from a woman in her thirties or forties in good health. Some clones in this sample may be carry-over from other donors' samples. The chain links TRBV30 to TRBJ1-3; 7 positions match TRBD1. CDR3 sequence (DNA): TGTGCCTGGAGTGTCGAGGGGGCATTCGGAAACACCATATATTTT. Encoded protein: CAWSVEGAFGNTIYF. Complete variable domain (other parts from reference TRBV30 and TRBJ1-3): SQTIHQWPATLVQPVGSPLSLECTVEGTSNPNLYWYRQAAGRGLQLLFYSVGIGQISSEVPQNLSASRPQDRQFILSSKKLLLSDSGFYLCAWSVEGAFGNTIYFGEGSWLTVV.